These 5 T cell receptor beta chains originate from one sample sequenced in a study of T cells and Merkel cell carcinoma outcomes. Generated by immunoSEQ multiplex PCR, the TCRdb table keeps only in-frame clones and is missing some. The sample shows approximately 10,000 clones, around 95% of them seen only once. Input material: tumor tissue from Merkel cell carcinoma. These receptors all come from a human donor with Merkel cell carcinoma.

The chain couples TRBV7-9 to TRBJ1-1, with a tentative D call TRBD1 (5 bases). Germline CDR1 is SEHNR and CDR2 is FQNEAQ (reference sequence). The CDR3 covers 15 residues. Trimming removed 1 base at V and 6 bases at J, with 15 bases between. The CDR3 nucleotides read TGTGCCAGCAGCTTAGTAGCACGGGGGGACGCTGAAGCTTTCTTT. Protein sequence: CASSLVARGDAEAFF.

The chain carries TRBV10-1 and TRBJ2-7, with TRBD1 as a possible D gene (6 bases). Germline V gene data show CDR1 as WNHNN and CDR2 as SYGVQD (reference sequence). V shed 8 bases and J shed 3 bases, with 11 bases lying between them. This CDR3 comprises 12 residues. In DNA, the CDR3 is TGCGCCAGCCTTTGGACAGACTACGAGCAGTACTTC. Protein: CASLWTDYEQYF.

The chain carries TRBV9 and TRBJ2-6, with 11 bases that match TRBD2. There are 17 residues in the CDR3. V lost 4 bases and J lost 0; bases outside the gene matches: 3. Germline CDR1 is SGDLS and CDR2 is YYNGEE. The CDR3 spells CASSPGTSGSGANVLTF. The CDR3 DNA follows: TGTGCCAGCAGCCCCGGGACTAGCGGCTCTGGGGCCAACGTCCTGACTTTC.

On this clone itself: The same CDR3 is also encoded by other DNA sequences in this sample. The chain uses TRBV7-2 and TRBJ2-3; D possibly corresponds to TRBD2 (6 bases). Germline V gives CDR1 SGHTA, CDR2 FQGNSA. This CDR3 spans 14 amino acids. The germline V and J ends were trimmed by 3 bases and 0 bases, with 7 bases remaining between them. The CDR3 coding sequence is TGTGCCAGCAGCTTCGGGGGTAGCACAGATACGCAGTATTTT. Amino acids: CASSFGGSTDTQYF.

This clone appeared once. Its ends do not fully match the called genes, so a read error is possible. The rearrangement uses TRBV18 and TRBJ2-5; a possible D gene is TRBD2 (5 bases). This CDR3 comprises 13 residues. From germline, CDR1 is KGHSH and CDR2 LQKENI. The CDR3 nucleotides read TGTACCAGCTCCCTCGGACGGGGAGAGACCCAGTACTTC. Its protein is CTSSLGRGETQYF.